One and the same sample provided the 30 T cell receptor beta chains below, sequenced in a study of blood T cell repertoires in COVID-19. Data came from immunoSEQ multiplex PCR; TCRdb stores just in-frame clones and leaves some out. The sample has fewer than 300,000 clones, roughly 80% seen once; the top ten hold around 5%. The sequenced material came from PBMCs or T cells enriched from blood (not recorded which). These receptors originate from a man aged 35-49 years who had been exposed to COVID-19.

In this sample, this clone turned up a few times. The V call is TRBV9, the J call TRBJ2-7; D unresolved. The germline gives CDR1 SGDLS, CDR2 YYNGEE. The CDR3 loop spans 14 amino acids. V lost 2 bases, J lost 3 bases, and 12 bases lay in between. The CDR3 region is CASSVHWQNYEQYF. The CDR3 DNA reads TGTGCCAGCAGCGTCCATTGGCAGAACTACGAGCAGTACTTC.

The V gene is TRBV24-1, the J gene TRBJ2-6, with 7 positions matching TRBD1. V was pared by 5 bases and J by 1 base, with 10 bases of the junction left unmatched. CDR1 KGHDR and CDR2 SFDVKD come from the germline V gene. The CDR3 covers 18 residues. The CDR3 nucleotides are TGTGCCACCAGTGTAAATACAGGGGTGGGGTCTGGGGCCAACGTCCTGACTTTC. It yields the protein CATSVNTGVGSGANVLTF.

CDR3 sequence: CASSPPSVSGANVLTF. In DNA form, the CDR3 reads TGTGCCAGCTCACCACCTTCAGTCTCTGGGGCCAACGTCCTGACTTTC. The chain links TRBV18 to TRBJ2-6; D remains ambiguous. Per germline, CDR1 KGHSH and CDR2 LQKENI. The CDR3 extends over 16 amino acids. V was cut by 0 bases and J by 0 bases, with 6 bases left in between.

This chain uses TRBV30 with TRBJ2-3; 7 positions match TRBD1. V lost 6 bases, J lost 4 bases, and 10 bases stayed unmatched. Per germline, CDR1 GTSNPN and CDR2 SVGIG (reference sequence). The CDR3 length is 14 residues. The CDR3 sequence: CACYRGSLPDTQYF. CDR3 in DNA: TGTGCCTGCTACAGGGGAAGTTTACCAGATACGCAGTATTTT.

This clone was recorded only once. The chain uses TRBV6-4 and TRBJ1-4; D is possibly TRBD1 (6 bases). This CDR3 has 13 residues. V was clipped by 8 bases and J by 10 bases, with 17 bases between them. Germline-derived CDR1 and CDR2 are MRHNA and SNTAGT. CDR3 residues: CASSEGEFGKLFF. The CDR3, as DNA: TGTGCCAGCTCAGAGGGGGAATTCGGAAAACTGTTTTTT.

This chain links TRBV18 with TRBJ2-1; 9 nucleotides agree with TRBD2. Germline trimming cut 5 bases from V and 7 bases from J; bases unmatched to any gene: 3. Germline loops: CDR1 KGHSH, CDR2 LQKENI. This CDR3 contains 13 residues. The CDR3 reads CASSNGLANEQFF. CDR3 bases: TGTGCCAGCTCAAACGGACTAGCGAATGAGCAGTTCTTC.

The chain couples TRBV4-1 to TRBJ2-2; D is perhaps TRBD1 (5 bases). Germline CDR1 and CDR2: MGHRA and YSYEKL. Trimming pared 3 bases from V and 1 base from J, leaving 12 bases between. CDR3 length equals 16 residues. The CDR3 sequence: CASSHSPDRNTGELFF. The DNA of the CDR3 is TGCGCCAGCAGCCATTCTCCTGACAGGAACACCGGGGAGCTGTTTTTT.

The rearrangement uses TRBV28 and TRBJ2-7; the D gene is possibly TRBD2 (5 bases). Germline V CDR1 and CDR2: MDHEN, SYDVKM. V gave up 8 bases and J gave up 4 bases, with 9 bases separating them. The CDR3 consists of 11 residues. The CDR3 nucleotides are TGTGCCAGCGAGACGGGATACGAGCAGTACTTC. It specifies CASETGYEQYF.

The rearrangement uses TRBV27 and TRBJ2-5, with 9 bases fitting TRBD1. This CDR3 spans 15 amino acids. With 8 bases clipped from V and 4 bases from J, the junction kept 11 bases outside the gene matches. Per the germline V gene, CDR1 is MNHEY and CDR2 is SMNVEV (reference sequence). CDR3 sequence (DNA): TGTGCCAGCTCCAAGGGACAGGGACGGAGAGAGACCCAGTACTTC. As protein: CASSKGQGRRETQYF.

The chain couples TRBV10-1 to TRBJ2-2; TRBD1 is a possible D gene (6 bases). The CDR3 runs to 14 residues. Trimming shortened V by 8 bases and J by 3 bases, and 13 bases separated the two germline ends. Germline CDR1 WNHNN, CDR2 SYGVQD (reference sequence). The CDR3: CASVQGPYTGELFF. CDR3 in DNA: TGCGCCAGCGTGCAGGGGCCATACACCGGGGAGCTGTTTTTT.

This clone has just one count. The gene calls are TRBV6-5 and TRBJ1-1, with 9 bases identical to TRBD1. The CDR3 consists of 14 residues. Losses at the gene ends were 6 bases for V and 7 bases for J; bases not matched to a gene: 9. Per germline, CDR1 MNHEY and CDR2 SVGAGI. CDR3 residues: CASRLTGQGGEAFF. The CDR3 DNA sequence: TGTGCCAGCAGGTTAACGGGACAGGGTGGTGAAGCTTTCTTT.

V and J are TRBV5-1 and TRBJ2-3; D is unclear. V lost 2 bases and J lost 1, with 14 bases in between. The CDR3 consists of 16 residues. From germline, CDR1 is SGHRS and CDR2 YFSETQ. The CDR3 region is CASSLKASSRTDTQYF. In DNA form, the CDR3 reads TGCGCCAGCAGCTTAAAAGCGTCGAGCCGCACAGATACGCAGTATTTT.

The rearrangement uses TRBV29-1 and TRBJ2-3; D may be TRBD2 (5 bases). Germline CDR1 and CDR2: SQVTM and ANQGSEA. Between the trimmed V and J ends, which lost 3 bases and 5 bases, there was a span of 9 bases. The CDR3 runs 12 residues. The CDR3 sequence is CSVDVAGDTQYF. The CDR3 nucleotides are TGCAGCGTTGATGTCGCGGGAGATACGCAGTATTTT.

The V gene is TRBV9, the J gene TRBJ1-2; TRBD1 matches at 8 bases. The CDR3 loop spans 17 amino acids. Germline-derived CDR1 and CDR2 are SGDLS and YYNGEE. V was pared by 0 bases and J by 6 bases, with 13 bases of the junction left unmatched. The CDR3, as DNA: TGTGCCAGCAGCGTAGAGGCAGGGGGCTATATATGGGATGGCTACACCTTC. Translation gives CASSVEAGGYIWDGYTF. Drawing the rest from reference TRBV9 and TRBJ1-2, the complete variable domain is DSGVTQTPKHLITATGQRVTLRCSPRSGDLSVYWYQQSLDQGLQFLIQYYNGEERAKGNILERFSAQQFPDLHSELNLSSLELGDSALYFCASSVEAGGYIWDGYTFGSGTRLTVV.

The chain uses TRBV30 and TRBJ2-7, with D possibly being TRBD2 (5 bases). The CDR3 loop spans 12 amino acids. Trimming pared 0 bases from V and 7 bases from J, leaving 10 bases between. Germline V lookup: CDR1 GTSNPN, CDR2 SVGIG (reference sequence). The DNA of the CDR3 is TGTGCCTGGAGTGTCTTAGCGCGAGAGCAGTACTTC. Protein: CAWSVLAREQYF.

The V gene is TRBV12-3 or TRBV12-4, the J gene TRBJ1-1; TRBD1 might be the D (5 bases). V was cut by 8 bases and J by 4 bases, with 14 bases left in between. The CDR3 totals 13 residues. DNA for the CDR3: TGTGCCAGCTCGCGGGGCGGGAGCACTGAAGCTTTCTTT. Its protein product is CASSRGGSTEAFF.

The gene calls are TRBV6-5 and TRBJ1-2; 10 bases fit TRBD1. V trimming: 5 bases; J trimming: 2 bases; junction bases outside the gene matches: 2. The CDR3 spans 14 residues. Germline values: CDR1 MNHEY, CDR2 SVGAGI. The CDR3: CASSRGQGNYGYTF. Here the CDR3 DNA reads TGTGCCAGCAGTCGGGGACAGGGGAACTATGGCTACACCTTC.

In its sample, this clone was seen a few times. The rearrangement uses TRBV7-9 and TRBJ2-7, with D maybe TRBD2 (5 bases). V was clipped by 1 base and J by 2 bases, with 6 bases between them. Germline CDR1 is SEHNR and CDR2 is FQNEAQ (reference sequence). CDR3 length: 13 residues. CDR3 protein: CASSLVGAYEQYF. The CDR3 nucleotides are TGTGCCAGCAGCTTAGTCGGGGCCTACGAGCAGTACTTC.

This chain connects TRBV3-1 (or the pseudogene TRBV3-2) to TRBJ2-1; possible D gene TRBD2, 5 bases. Trimming shortened V by 2 bases and J by 9 bases, and 11 bases separated the two germline ends. The CDR3 is made up of 13 amino acids. The V gene's germline CDR1 is LGHDT and CDR2 YNNKEL (reference sequence). The CDR3 here is CASSQTRLVEQFF. The DNA of the CDR3 is TGTGCCAGCAGCCAAACTAGGTTGGTTGAGCAGTTCTTC.

Turning to this clone: At one end the junction does not follow the germline gene, possibly because of a read error. The chain links TRBV11-2 to TRBJ2-2, with D maybe TRBD2 (6 bases). Germline CDR1 and CDR2: SGHAT and FQNNGV. CDR3 length: 11 residues. CDR3 DNA sequence: TGTGCCAGCAGCCCCCGCGGGGAACTGTTTTTT. Translating gives CASSPRGELFF.

This rearrangement joins TRBV7-2 to TRBJ2-7, with D possibly matching TRBD2 (7 bases). With 5 bases removed from V and 4 bases from J, the gap between germline ends came to 15 bases. This CDR3 is 14 amino acids long. The germline V gene has CDR1 SGHTA and CDR2 FQGNSA. The DNA for the CDR3 is TGTGCCAGCAGCCCCTGGGGAGGGGGGTACGAGCAGTACTTC. Translating it yields CASSPWGGGYEQYF.

The chain links TRBV10-2 to TRBJ2-3; weak D call: TRBD1 (6 bases). V was cut by 8 bases and J by 2 bases, with 14 bases left in between. The CDR3 contains 14 residues. Germline V gene lookup returns CDR1 WSHSY and CDR2 SAAADI. The CDR3 protein is CASSWTDYTDTQYF. Here the CDR3 DNA reads TGCGCCAGCTCCTGGACAGACTACACAGATACGCAGTATTTT.

CDR3 DNA: TGTGCCAGTGGGCGGACAGGGGGGATCGGGGAGCTGTTTTTT. Translated: CASGRTGGIGELFF. The chain is built from TRBV19 and TRBJ2-2; TRBD1 aligns across 10 bases. V gave up 8 bases and J gave up 7 bases; unmatched junction bases: 7. CDR3 size: 14 residues. Per the germline V gene, CDR1 is LNHDA and CDR2 is SQIVND (reference sequence).

This chain connects TRBV30 to TRBJ2-7, with TRBD2 matching 9 bases. Germline CDR1 is GTSNPN and CDR2 is SVGIG (reference sequence). With 3 bases clipped from V and 4 bases from J, the junction kept 16 bases outside the gene matches. The CDR3 sequence is 17 residues long. DNA of the CDR3: TGTGCCTGGAGCTCCCGCAGAGCTAGCGGGACCGTATACGAGCAGTACTTC. Its translation: CAWSSRRASGTVYEQYF.

The genes are TRBV27 and TRBJ2-3, with D perhaps TRBD2 (6 bases). CDR3 length: 18 residues. CDR1 and CDR2 from the germline V gene are MNHEY and SMNVEV (reference sequence). V was shortened by 1 base and J by 3 bases, with 20 bases between the two germline ends. The CDR3 coding sequence is TGTGCCAGCAGTTTATATCAAGAGGGGACTCCCCTAACAGATACGCAGTATTTT. Translating it yields CASSLYQEGTPLTDTQYF.

The chain joins TRBV27 to TRBJ1-5, with a tentative D call TRBD1 (6 bases). The CDR3 runs to 13 residues. Germline CDR1 MNHEY, CDR2 SMNVEV (reference sequence). The ends were cut back, 6 bases at V and 5 bases at J, with 11 bases in the middle. Here the CDR3 reads CASSNRVDQPQHF. CDR3 bases: TGTGCCAGCAGCAACAGGGTAGATCAGCCCCAGCATTTT.

V and J are TRBV21-1 and TRBJ1-1. TRBV21-1 constitutes a pseudogene. This CDR3 comprises 11 residues. The CDR3 spells CASSPDTEAFF. The CDR3 DNA reads as TGTGCCAGCAGCCCCGACACTGAAGCTTTCTTT.

This rearrangement joins TRBV6-4 to TRBJ1-1; 12 positions agree with TRBD1. The CDR3 runs to 15 residues. J was trimmed by 5 bases and V by 5 bases; bases with no gene match: 6. Germline CDR1 MRHNA, CDR2 SNTAGT. This CDR3 is CASSSGTGGKTEAFF. The CDR3 DNA reads TGTGCCAGCAGTTCCGGGACAGGGGGCAAGACTGAAGCTTTCTTT.

The rearrangement uses TRBV3-1 (or the pseudogene TRBV3-2) and TRBJ1-6; TRBD1 aligns across 7 bases. This CDR3 has 14 residues. Germline V gene data show CDR1 as LGHDT and CDR2 as YNNKEL (reference sequence). The junction had 2 bases not matched to a gene; V was cut back by 4 bases and J by 5 bases. The CDR3 nucleotides are TGTGCCAGCAGCCCGGGGACAGATAATTCACCCCTCCACTTT. Residues: CASSPGTDNSPLHF.

The chain employs TRBV7-9 and TRBJ1-4; 9 positions match TRBD1. This CDR3 has 15 residues. The germline CDR1 and CDR2 sequences are SEHNR and FQNEAQ (reference sequence). The V segment lost 5 bases and the J segment 7 bases; nucleotides outside the gene matches: 8. The CDR3 reads CASSPTGTGIEKLFF. The CDR3 nucleotides read TGTGCCAGCAGCCCAACCGGGACAGGGATTGAAAAACTGTTTTTT.